One and the same sample provided the 17 T cell receptor beta chains below, sequenced in a study of HIV-infected patients and healthy controls. TCRdb passed the 5' RACE reads through MiXCR, listing each CDR3 protein once. Of roughly 20,000 distinct CDR3 sequences in the sample, approximately 18% were seen once. The sample comprised CD8+ T cells from blood. The source is a human donor in good health.

The sample holds a few counts of this clonotype. The chain couples TRBV7-8 to TRBJ2-6, with D uncertain. V gave up 4 bases and J gave up 10 bases, with 11 bases separating them. Germline V gene data show CDR1 as SGHVS and CDR2 as FQNEAQ. The CDR3 runs to 13 residues. CDR3 amino acids: CASSSKRLNVLTF. The DNA of the CDR3 is TGTGCCAGCAGCTCCAAAAGGCTGAACGTCCTGACTTTC.

The chain combines TRBV4-1 with TRBJ2-7; TRBD1 matches 7 bases. Germline CDR1 and CDR2: MGHRA and YSYEKL. CDR3 length: 14 amino acids. With 4 bases clipped from V and 7 bases from J, the junction kept 10 bases outside the gene matches. CDR3 nucleotide sequence: TGCGCCAGCAGCCCGATCGTGGACAGGCAAGAGCAGTACTTC. Protein product: CASSPIVDRQEQYF.

This clonotype was counted many times. The gene calls are TRBV11-1 and TRBJ2-7; D is ambiguous. Germline CDR1 and CDR2: SGHAT and FQDESV (reference sequence). This CDR3 is 13 amino acids long. V gave up 4 bases and J gave up 3 bases, with 10 bases separating them. CDR3 in amino acids: CASSSQESYEQYF. CDR3 in DNA: TGTGCCAGCAGCTCCCAGGAGAGCTACGAGCAGTACTTC.

This clonotype appeared many times. V is TRBV6-5 and J is TRBJ1-1; D call uncertain. CDR1 is MNHEY, CDR2 SVGAGI, per germline. This CDR3 comprises 14 residues. V shed 3 bases and J shed 2 bases, with 10 bases lying between them. CDR3 residues: CASSYSQTNTEAFF. The CDR3 bases are TGTGCCAGCAGTTATTCACAGACTAACACTGAAGCTTTCTTT.

This clonotype came up a few times. The J gene is TRBJ2-5, the V gene TRBV27; the match to TRBD1 covers 7 bases. Trimming at V came to 5 bases and at J to 1 base, leaving 10 bases not matched to a gene. The CDR3 length is 16 residues. Germline V gives CDR1 MNHEY, CDR2 SMNVEV (reference sequence). DNA for the CDR3: TGTGCCAGCAGTCCCAGGACAGGACGACGCCAAGAGACCCAGTACTTC. Translation: CASSPRTGRRQETQYF.

This clonotype was counted ten times or more. The CDR3 DNA reads as TGTGCCAGCAGCTTACGGTTATATCTAACCCCTTCCACAGATACGCAGTATTTT. It yields the protein CASSLRLYLTPSTDTQYF. The rearrangement uses TRBV7-8 and TRBJ2-3; D ambiguous. The CDR3 is made up of 18 amino acids. V dropped 2 bases and J dropped 2 bases, with 20 bases sitting between them. Germline V lookup: CDR1 SGHVS, CDR2 FQNEAQ.

This clonotype was counted a few times. The chain links TRBV10-3 to TRBJ1-5; D gene uncertain. The CDR3 loop spans 15 amino acids. Trimming removed 1 base at V and 0 bases at J, with 7 bases between. Germline V CDR1 and CDR2: ENHRY, SYGVKD. This CDR3 is CAISEWAGSNQPQHF. For the CDR3, the DNA is TGTGCCATCAGTGAGTGGGCAGGTAGCAATCAGCCCCAGCATTTT.

This clonotype was detected ten times or more. The DNA for the CDR3 is TGCGCCAGCAGCCAAGATACAGGGGGCCCCCCAGATACGCAGTATTTT. It yields the protein CASSQDTGGPPDTQYF. The rearrangement joins TRBV4-1 to TRBJ2-3; 9 nucleotides align to TRBD1. CDR1 and CDR2 from the germline V gene are MGHRA and YSYEKL. CDR3 length: 16 residues. J lost 4 bases, V lost 0 bases, and 5 bases had no gene match.

This clonotype was observed at least ten times. The chain is built from TRBV14 and TRBJ1-2; D remains ambiguous. The CDR3 loop spans 13 amino acids. The germline V gene encodes CDR1 SGHDN and CDR2 FVKESK. V shed 3 bases and J shed 6 bases, with 11 bases lying between them. DNA for the CDR3: TGTGCCAGCAGCCACGTGACATTCCATGGCTACACCTTC. This encodes CASSHVTFHGYTF. Variable domain in full (rest from reference TRBV14 and TRBJ1-2): EAGVTQFPSHSVIEKGQTVTLRCDPISGHDNLYWYRRVMGKEIKFLLHFVKESKQDESGMPNNRFLAERTGGTYSTLKVQPAELEDSGVYFCASSHVTFHGYTFGSGTRLTVV.

This clonotype turned up a few times. CDR3 nucleotide sequence: TGTGCCAGCAGCACCCCCCACTTTCAGCTGAGCACAGATACGCAGTATTTT. Its protein is CASSTPHFQLSTDTQYF. This chain connects TRBV11-2 to TRBJ2-3; D is unresolved. CDR3 length equals 17 residues. V was pared by 5 bases and J by 0 bases, with 18 bases between. Germline V gives CDR1 SGHAT, CDR2 FQNNGV.

The rearrangement uses TRBV19 and TRBJ2-1; D is unresolved. Trimming stripped 4 bases from V and 6 bases from J, with 10 bases between. Germline V lookup: CDR1 LNHDA, CDR2 SQIVND (reference sequence). CDR3 length equals 13 residues. The CDR3 region has the DNA TGTGCCAGTAGTACCACAAACGCCAATGAGCAGTTCTTC. Its protein is CASSTTNANEQFF.

This clonotype was seen only a few times. This rearrangement joins TRBV10-3 to TRBJ1-4, with D uncertain. The V and J ends lost 8 bases and 0 bases respectively, with 4 bases between them. From germline, CDR1 is ENHRY and CDR2 SYGVKD. CDR3 size: 12 residues. CDR3 residues: CAIGPTNEKLFF. Written as DNA, the CDR3 is TGTGCCATCGGACCAACTAATGAAAAACTGTTTTTT.

This clonotype was recorded many times. This chain uses TRBV6-1 with TRBJ2-1, with 8 bases matching TRBD2. The CDR3 consists of 15 residues. CDR1 and CDR2 from the germline V gene are MNHNS and SASEGT. V lost 2 bases to trimming and J lost 4 bases; unmatched junction nucleotides: 4. This chain's CDR3 is CASSEQLADYNEQFF. The CDR3 coding sequence is TGTGCCAGCAGTGAACAACTAGCGGATTACAATGAGCAGTTCTTC.

CDR3 nucleotides: TGCGCCAGCAGCCAAACAGCCAGGGGGGATCAGCCCCAGCATTTT. Protein: CASSQTARGDQPQHF. This sequence joins TRBV4-3 and TRBJ1-5, with 7 bases fitting TRBD1. After removal of 2 bases from V and 5 bases from J, the junction contained 6 bases not matched to a gene. The CDR3 is 15 amino acids. CDR1 and CDR2 (germline): LGHNA, YSLEER.

The chain is built from TRBV18 and TRBJ2-7; TRBD2 might be the D (6 bases). Looked up from germline, CDR1 is KGHSH and CDR2 is LQKENI. The CDR3 is 14 amino acids. V gave up 3 bases and J gave up 1 base, with 10 bases separating them. CDR3 DNA sequence: TGTGCCAGCTCACCCATCGGGGGTTCCTACGAGCAGTACTTC. This encodes CASSPIGGSYEQYF.

This clonotype occurred many times. J is TRBJ2-3 and V is TRBV5-1; D is possibly TRBD2 (6 bases). The CDR3 length is 15 residues. V gave up 3 bases and J gave up 5 bases, with 16 bases separating them. Germline CDR1 reads SGHRS; CDR2 reads YFSETQ. The CDR3 region is CASSSWGENRDTQYF. The DNA for the CDR3 is TGCGCCAGCAGCTCGTGGGGGGAGAACAGAGATACGCAGTATTTT.

This clonotype showed up just a few times. V and J are TRBV9 and TRBJ2-3, with 10 bases that match TRBD2. Trimming removed 0 bases from V and 6 bases from J; junction bases left unmatched: 7. Germline CDR1 SGDLS, CDR2 YYNGEE. This CDR3 is built from 16 residues. The CDR3 DNA sequence: TGTGCCAGCAGCGTAGGTGGTAGCGGGAGGATGGATACGCAGTATTTT. Residues: CASSVGGSGRMDTQYF.